The 8 T cell receptor beta chains below were found in one sample sequenced in a study of cytotoxic CD8 clonotypes in ibrutinib-treated CLL. Sequencing was performed with immunoSEQ multiplex PCR; in TCRdb, only in-frame clones are kept and a portion is missing. This table has 250,000 to 350,000 clones, 70% to 80% appearing once. The input for sequencing was PBMCs, taken at disease progression, from a patient treated with ibrutinib. The receptors were sampled from a human donor with chronic lymphocytic leukemia.

The rearrangement uses TRBV9 and TRBJ2-3; TRBD2 agrees at 9 bases. CDR3 length equals 18 residues. Germline CDR1 SGDLS, CDR2 YYNGEE. V lost 3 bases, J lost 4 bases, and 15 bases stayed unmatched. CDR3 in DNA: TGTGCCAGCAGCGCCCGGCTTCGCGGCGGGAGGGCCCCAGATACGCAGTATTTT. This sequence encodes CASSARLRGGRAPDTQYF.

This clone was seen once. The rearrangement uses TRBV4-1 and TRBJ2-7, with TRBD1 matching over 10 bases. There are 15 residues in the CDR3. CDR1 and CDR2 (germline): MGHRA, YSYEKL. J gave up 0 bases and V 4 bases, and 3 bases lay outside the gene matches. The CDR3 DNA reads as TGCGCCAGCAGCCTAAGGACAGGGGGCTCCTACGAGCAGTACTTC. Amino acids: CASSLRTGGSYEQYF.

V is TRBV6-6 and J is TRBJ1-2, with D uncertain. Trimming shortened V by 5 bases and J by 7 bases, and 14 bases separated the two germline ends. There are 13 residues in the CDR3. Germline V gene lookup returns CDR1 MNHNY and CDR2 SVGAGI (reference sequence). In nucleotides, the CDR3 is TGTGCCAGCAGTACAACAGCCTCCGGTGGCTACACCTTC. Translation: CASSTTASGGYTF.

The chain joins TRBV10-2 to TRBJ2-7; a possible D gene is TRBD2 (5 bases). Germline assignment: CDR1 WSHSY and CDR2 SAAADI. V lost 0 bases, J lost 3 bases, and 15 bases lay in between. The CDR3 is 16 amino acids. CDR3 protein: CASSESWTHARYEQYF. The CDR3 bases are TGCGCCAGCAGTGAGTCTTGGACTCACGCCCGCTACGAGCAGTACTTC.

Notes on this clone: In the same sample, other DNA sequences code for this CDR3. The rearrangement uses TRBV9 and TRBJ1-2; D is undetermined. This CDR3 is 13 amino acids long. The V end was cut by 1 base, the J end by 5 bases, with 9 bases between. Germline V gives CDR1 SGDLS, CDR2 YYNGEE. The CDR3 DNA sequence: TGTGCCAGCAGCGTAAGGGAAGGGTATGGCTACACCTTC. It specifies CASSVREGYGYTF.

V and J are TRBV15 and TRBJ2-1, with D perhaps TRBD2 (5 bases). Per germline, CDR1 LNHNV and CDR2 YYDKDF (reference sequence). V was trimmed by 3 bases and J by 5 bases, leaving 11 bases between them. The CDR3 extends over 14 amino acids. For the CDR3, the DNA is TGTGCCACCAGCAGGCCGACTAAAAACAATGAGCAGTTCTTC. It yields the protein CATSRPTKNNEQFF.

The gene calls are TRBV6-5 and TRBJ1-3; TRBD1 is a possible D gene (6 bases). The germline V gene has CDR1 MNHEY and CDR2 SVGAGI. V was clipped by 2 bases and J by 4 bases, with 9 bases between them. This CDR3 region has 14 residues. CDR3 nucleotide sequence: TGTGCCAGCAGTTACAAACAGGGCGGAAACACCATATATTTT. Its protein is CASSYKQGGNTIYF.

This rearrangement joins TRBV7-8 to TRBJ2-5; 7 nucleotides agree with TRBD1. The germline V gene encodes CDR1 SGHVS and CDR2 FQNEAQ. The CDR3 runs 14 residues. Losses at the gene ends were 1 base for V and 5 bases for J; bases not matched to a gene: 4. The CDR3 DNA reads as TGTGCCAGCAGCTTAGAACAGGGGTTGGAGACCCAGTACTTC. It codes for CASSLEQGLETQYF.